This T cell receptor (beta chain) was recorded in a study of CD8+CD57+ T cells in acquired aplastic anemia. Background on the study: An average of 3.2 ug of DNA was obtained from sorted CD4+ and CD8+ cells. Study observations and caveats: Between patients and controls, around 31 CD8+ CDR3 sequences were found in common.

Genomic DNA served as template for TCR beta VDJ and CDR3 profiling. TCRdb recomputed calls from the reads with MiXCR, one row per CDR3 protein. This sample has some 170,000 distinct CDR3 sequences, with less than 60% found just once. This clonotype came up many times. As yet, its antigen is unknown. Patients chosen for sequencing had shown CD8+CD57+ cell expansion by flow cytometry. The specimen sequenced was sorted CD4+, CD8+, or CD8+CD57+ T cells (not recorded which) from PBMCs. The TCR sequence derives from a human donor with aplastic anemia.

Here the CDR3 reads CSARITGGSTDTQYF. The CDR3 DNA is TGCAGTGCTAGAATTACGGGGGGCAGCACAGATACGCAGTATTTT. The chain recombines TRBV20-1 with TRBJ2-3; maybe TRBD2 (7 bases). V was pared by 2 bases and J by 0 bases, with 12 bases between. CDR1 and CDR2 from the germline V gene are DFQATT and SNEGSKA (reference sequence). The CDR3 is 15 amino acids.